Listed here are 18 T cell receptor beta chains from one sample, sequenced in a study of identical twins. Each CDR3 protein gets one entry after TCRdb re-called the 5' RACE reads with MiXCR. There are 210,000 or so distinct CDR3 sequences in the sample; approximately 15% occur only once, and 35% to 45% lies in the top ten. These data were also filed under a second study, of T cells expressing NK-cell markers.

The material sequenced was CD8+ T cells sorted from blood. These receptors came from a woman aged 18-29 years in good health.

CDR3 protein: CASSLERFYEQYF. Written as DNA, the CDR3 is TGTGCCAGCAGCTTAGAACGGTTCTACGAGCAGTACTTC. The chain couples TRBV7-6 to TRBJ2-7; D unresolved. The CDR3 is made up of 13 amino acids. V lost 1 base and J 3 bases, leaving 7 bases between the germline ends. CDR1 is SGHVS, CDR2 FNYEAQ, per germline.

This chain connects TRBV9 to TRBJ2-2; 10 bases fit TRBD1. V gave up 3 bases and J gave up 6 bases; unmatched junction bases: 8. This CDR3 comprises 16 residues. Germline lookup yields CDR1 SGDLS and CDR2 YYNGEE. CDR3 sequence reads: CASSGRQGALPGELFF. In nucleotides, the CDR3 is TGTGCCAGCAGCGGAAGACAGGGGGCCTTACCCGGGGAGCTGTTTTTT.

The genes are TRBV27 and TRBJ2-2, with 13 bases aligning to TRBD2. Trimming took 7 bases from V and 7 from J; bases not matched to a gene: 9. In germline, CDR1 is MNHEY, CDR2 SMNVEV (reference sequence). The CDR3 is made up of 16 amino acids. The CDR3 reads CASTGLAGALGGELFF. In DNA, the CDR3 is TGTGCCAGCACCGGACTAGCGGGGGCGCTCGGCGGGGAGCTGTTTTTT.

The chain employs TRBV7-8 and TRBJ2-7; D is possibly TRBD1 or TRBD2 (6 bases each). This CDR3 has 14 residues. CDR1 SGHVS and CDR2 FQNEAQ come from the germline V gene. The V and J ends lost 1 base and 5 bases respectively, with 12 bases between them. CDR3 nucleotide sequence: TGTGCCAGCAGCTTAGGAGGGGGGCTCAACGAGCAGTACTTC. Its translation is CASSLGGGLNEQYF.

This clonotype has only a few counts. The V gene is TRBV9, the J gene TRBJ2-4, with 9 positions matching TRBD2. Per germline, CDR1 SGDLS and CDR2 YYNGEE. The CDR3 extends over 13 amino acids. V lost 4 bases, J lost 9 bases, and 5 bases stayed unmatched. The CDR3 protein is CASSPGLAGIQYF. In DNA form, the CDR3 reads TGTGCCAGCAGCCCGGGACTAGCAGGCATTCAGTACTTC.

This clonotype was observed a handful of times. This chain links TRBV25-1 with TRBJ2-7; a weak D match, TRBD1 (6 bases). Germline V gene data show CDR1 as MGHDK and CDR2 as SYGVNS. The CDR3 loop spans 15 amino acids. The V end was cut by 8 bases, the J end by 2 bases, with 19 bases between. The CDR3 region is CASSRVQGWPYEQYF. CDR3 coding DNA: TGTGCCAGCTCAAGGGTACAGGGATGGCCCTACGAGCAGTACTTC.

This sequence joins TRBV5-4 and TRBJ2-3; D is uncertain. Germline loops: CDR1 SGHNT, CDR2 YYREEE (reference sequence). This CDR3 is built from 15 residues. Trimming pared 0 bases from V and 0 bases from J, leaving 8 bases between. The CDR3 bases are TGTGCCAGCAGCTTGGACGGAGATAGCACAGATACGCAGTATTTT. Residues: CASSLDGDSTDTQYF. Full variable domain (missing parts from reference TRBV5-4 and TRBJ2-3): ETGVTQSPTHLIKTRGQQVTLRCSSQSGHNTVSWYQQALGQGPQFIFQYYREEENGRGNFPPRFSGLQFPNYSSELNVNALELDDSALYLCASSLDGDSTDTQYFGPGTRLTVL.

This clonotype showed up just a few times. The chain employs TRBV10-1 and TRBJ2-7; D may be TRBD1 (6 bases). Germline V CDR1 and CDR2: WNHNN, SYGVQD (reference sequence). Trimming left V 4 bases short and J 6 bases short, with 19 bases between. The CDR3 extends over 15 amino acids. CDR3 sequence reads: CASSVFPTGIGEQYF. The CDR3 DNA follows: TGCGCCAGCAGTGTTTTTCCTACAGGGATTGGCGAGCAGTACTTC.

The V and J genes are TRBV9 and TRBJ1-2, with D perhaps matching TRBD1 (5 bases). The V and J ends lost 3 bases and 4 bases respectively, with 7 bases between them. This CDR3 contains 12 residues. Germline V gene sequence: CDR1 SGDLS, CDR2 YYNGEE. CDR3 bases: TGTGCCAGCAGCGCAGGGATCTATGGCTACACCTTC. Its translation is CASSAGIYGYTF. The complete variable domain, with remaining parts taken from reference TRBV9 and TRBJ1-2, reads DSGVTQTPKHLITATGQRVTLRCSPRSGDLSVYWYQQSLDQGLQFLIQYYNGEERAKGNILERFSAQQFPDLHSELNLSSLELGDSALYFCASSAGIYGYTFGSGTRLTVV.

V gene TRBV20-1 combines with J gene TRBJ2-5; possible D gene TRBD2, 6 bases. The CDR3 is 14 amino acids. V shed 1 base and J shed 4 bases, with 13 bases lying between them. Germline assignment: CDR1 DFQATT and CDR2 SNEGSKA (reference sequence). This CDR3 is CSARVWGEGETQYF. CDR3 sequence (DNA): TGCAGTGCTAGAGTTTGGGGGGAAGGAGAGACCCAGTACTTC.

A remark on this clonotype: The germline gene is not matched at one end of the junction; a read error may be the cause. This sequence joins TRBV27 and TRBJ2-4; 10 positions match TRBD2. CDR1 MNHEY and CDR2 SMNVEV come from the germline V gene (reference sequence). The CDR3 is 16 amino acids. In DNA form, the CDR3 reads TGTGCCAGCAGTTTATCGAGCGGGAGGGCCAGAAACATTCAGTACTTC. This gives the protein CASSLSSGRARNIQYF.

The CDR3 DNA follows: TGTGCCAGTAGTCCGGACTACGTAATTTACAATAGACAGTTCTTC. Amino acid sequence: CASSPDYVIYNRQFF. The J gene is TRBJ2-1, the V gene TRBV19; possible D gene TRBD2, 6 bases. Germline CDR1 reads LNHDA; CDR2 reads SQIVND (reference sequence). The CDR3 contains 15 residues. V shed 5 bases and J shed 13 bases, with 24 bases lying between them.

This clonotype was picked up a small number of times. V and J are TRBV24-1 and TRBJ2-3, with D possibly called TRBD1 or TRBD2 (6 bases each). V gave up 11 bases and J gave up 8 bases, with 7 bases separating them. The CDR3 contains 9 residues. CDR1 is KGHDR, CDR2 SFDVKD, per germline. In nucleotides, the CDR3 is TGTGCCAAGGGGGGTACGCAGTATTTT. This codes for CAKGGTQYF.

This clonotype was recorded a few times. The gene calls are TRBV11-2 and TRBJ2-7; 8 nucleotides agree with TRBD2. The CDR3 extends over 14 amino acids. Trimming cost V 5 bases and J 5 bases; bases outside gene matches: 8. Per germline, CDR1 SGHAT and CDR2 FQNNGV. This CDR3 reads CASSHGGGRNEQYF. The CDR3 nucleotides read TGTGCCAGCAGCCACGGGGGGGGTAGGAACGAGCAGTACTTC.

Only a few counts were recorded for this clonotype. This chain connects TRBV5-6 to TRBJ1-4; D is unresolved. Germline CDR1 is SGHDT and CDR2 is YYEEEE. This CDR3 region has 16 residues. Deletions cut 1 base from V and 0 bases from J, with 10 bases between. CDR3: CASSLSQKATNEKLFF. CDR3 DNA sequence: TGTGCCAGCAGCTTGTCCCAAAAAGCAACTAATGAAAAACTGTTTTTT.

The V and J genes are TRBV20-1 and TRBJ2-7; a possible D gene is TRBD2 (6 bases). V was clipped by 0 bases and J by 0 bases, with 15 bases between them. This CDR3 has 16 residues. The V gene's germline CDR1 is DFQATT and CDR2 SNEGSKA (reference sequence). The chain's CDR3 is CSARDPGGTLSYEQYF. In DNA, the CDR3 is TGCAGTGCTAGAGATCCGGGCGGGACCCTCTCCTACGAGCAGTACTTC.

The chain carries TRBV9 and TRBJ2-7; 9 bases map to TRBD1. The CDR3 covers 14 residues. V lost 3 bases, J lost 4 bases, and 5 bases stayed unmatched. Germline lookup yields CDR1 SGDLS and CDR2 YYNGEE. The CDR3 is CASSEGQGGYEQYF. The CDR3 region has the DNA TGTGCCAGCAGCGAGGGACAGGGAGGGTACGAGCAGTACTTC.

This clonotype was detected ten times or more. The rearrangement joins TRBV9 to TRBJ2-7; a possible D gene is TRBD2 (5 bases). Germline V gives CDR1 SGDLS, CDR2 YYNGEE. The CDR3 is 13 residues long. Between the trimmed V and J ends, which lost 0 bases and 2 bases, there was a span of 6 bases. The DNA of the CDR3 is TGTGCCAGCAGCGTAGACGGGACCTACGAGCAGTACTTC. Translating gives CASSVDGTYEQYF.